Each of the 14 T cell receptor beta chains below was sequenced from the same sample in a study of T cell repertoires in cytomegalovirus infection (dated by TCRdb to the late 2010s). The listed sequencing device is Illumina HiSeq 1500. The public sequencing data were trimmed at Q25 with fastp and processed into clonotypes with MiXCR by TCRdb, which kept only in-frame beta chains. Rows are combined by CDR3 protein, so each entry shows the most common genes and DNA. For this sample there are 250,000 to 400,000 distinct CDR3 sequences; around a quarter appear just once. In total, the top ten clones hold 13% of the sample. These TCRs' antigens remain unknown. The sample's treatment or condition, from its label and the paper: in vitro stimulation with specific CMV peptide epitopes to enrich CMV-specific T cells. Specimen: cultured PBMCs, collected from culture after CMV antigen stimulation. The receptors shown here come from a human donor in good health (CMV status not recorded). Some clones in this sample may be carry-over from other donors' samples.

This clonotype occurred a few times. The J gene is TRBJ2-2, the V gene TRBV7-2; a possible D gene is TRBD2 (7 bases). The V gene's germline CDR1 is SGHTA and CDR2 FQGNSA. The CDR3 length is 16 residues. Trimming left V 3 bases short and J 0 bases short, with 11 bases between. CDR3 residues: CASSLGGAANTGELFF. In nucleotides, the CDR3 is TGTGCCAGCAGCTTGGGGGGGGCAGCGAACACCGGGGAGCTGTTTTTT.

In this sample, this clonotype turned up many times. The genes are TRBV12-3 or TRBV12-4 and TRBJ2-3; the match to TRBD2 covers 10 bases. V lost 5 bases, J lost 5 bases, and 10 bases stayed unmatched. The CDR3 sequence is 16 residues long. As DNA, the CDR3 is TGTGCCAGCAGTCCCCGGACTAGCGGTGGGGGAGATACGCAGTATTTT. Encoded protein: CASSPRTSGGGDTQYF.

This rearrangement joins TRBV11-2 to TRBJ2-3; perhaps D is TRBD1 or TRBD2 (5 bases each). The CDR3 is 16 amino acids. CDR1 and CDR2 from the germline V gene are SGHAT and FQNNGV. V was trimmed by 8 bases and J by 3 bases, leaving 21 bases between them. This chain's CDR3 is CASRRVGVLGTDTQYF. The CDR3 DNA reads as TGTGCCAGCCGCAGGGTGGGGGTTTTAGGTACAGATACGCAGTATTTT.

The V gene is TRBV10-3, the J gene TRBJ2-1; weak D call: TRBD1 (6 bases). V lost 6 bases and J lost 10, with 22 bases in between. CDR1 ENHRY and CDR2 SYGVKD come from the germline V gene. This CDR3 has 15 residues. Here the CDR3 reads CAISPDGNTQGEQFF. The CDR3 DNA sequence: TGTGCCATCAGCCCCGACGGAAACACGCAGGGGGAGCAGTTCTTC.

This clonotype came up a few times. The chain is built from TRBV7-2 and TRBJ2-7; 7 bases are shared with TRBD1. The CDR3 extends over 15 amino acids. The germline V gene encodes CDR1 SGHTA and CDR2 FQGNSA. J gave up 3 bases and V 2 bases, and 7 bases lay outside the gene matches. The CDR3 sequence: CASSLWGTEGYEQYF. CDR3 nucleotides: TGTGCCAGCAGCTTATGGGGGACAGAGGGCTACGAGCAGTACTTC.

The V call is TRBV7-2, the J call TRBJ1-2, with 9 bases matching TRBD1. Germline CDR1 is SGHTA and CDR2 is FQGNSA. The CDR3 contains 15 residues. J lost 7 bases, V lost 1 base, and 7 bases had no gene match. As DNA, the CDR3 is TGTGCCAGCAGCTTAGGAGGGACAGGGCGCGGTGGCTACACCTTC. It translates to CASSLGGTGRGGYTF.

The rearrangement uses TRBV18 and TRBJ2-2; D perhaps matches TRBD1 (6 bases). Germline CDR1 is KGHSH and CDR2 is LQKENI. V was shortened by 6 bases and J by 4 bases, with 12 bases between the two germline ends. CDR3 length: 14 residues. The DNA for the CDR3 is TGTGCCAGCTCCCTGGACAGAGTCACCGGGGAGCTGTTTTTT. Translation: CASSLDRVTGELFF. Complete variable domain (other parts from reference TRBV18 and TRBJ2-2): NAGVMQNPRHLVRRRGQEARLRCSPMKGHSHVYWYRQLPEEGLKFMVYLQKENIIDESGMPKERFSAEFPKEGPSILRIQQVVRGDSAAYFCASSLDRVTGELFFGEGSRLTVL.

The rearrangement links TRBV19 to TRBJ2-2, with a possible D match to TRBD2 (5 bases). Germline lookup yields CDR1 LNHDA and CDR2 SQIVND (reference sequence). V lost 6 bases and J lost 4, with 12 bases in between. This CDR3 is built from 14 residues. Here the CDR3 DNA reads TGTGCCAGTAGGTGGCAGGCGGGCACCGGGGAGCTGTTTTTT. Protein sequence: CASRWQAGTGELFF.

Ten or more counts support this clonotype. This chain connects TRBV6-2 or TRBV6-3 to TRBJ2-3; perhaps TRBD2 as D (6 bases). V was cut by 4 bases and J by 0 bases, with 14 bases left in between. The CDR3 is 16 amino acids. Germline CDR1 is MNHEY and CDR2 is SVGEGT. The CDR3 sequence is CASSLRLDGSTDTQYF. The CDR3 DNA reads as TGTGCCAGCAGTTTGAGACTAGATGGGAGCACAGATACGCAGTATTTT.

The chain combines TRBV20-1 with TRBJ2-2; D uncertain. The CDR3 consists of 13 residues. Trimming cost V 5 bases and J 10 bases, with 17 bases left between them. Looked up from germline, CDR1 is DFQATT and CDR2 is SNEGSKA (reference sequence). In nucleotides, the CDR3 is TGCAGTGCTGGGTCGGCAGATAAAGAGGAGCTGTTTTTT. Amino acid sequence: CSAGSADKEELFF.

This clonotype was detected a few times. The chain carries TRBV7-2 and TRBJ2-5, with 9 bases lining up with TRBD2. CDR1 is SGHTA, CDR2 FQGNSA, per germline. The CDR3 is 17 amino acids. Trimming cost V 1 base and J 5 bases; bases outside gene matches: 11. In DNA, the CDR3 is TGTGCCAGCAGCTTAGAGTCTGCGGGAGGGTCGGGGGAGACCCAGTACTTC. Its protein is CASSLESAGGSGETQYF.

This clonotype has a count of ten or more. The chain has TRBV9 and TRBJ2-3, with no clear D. The CDR3 has 13 residues. Looked up from germline, CDR1 is SGDLS and CDR2 is YYNGEE. The ends were cut back, 3 bases at V and 5 bases at J, with 10 bases in the middle. The CDR3 sequence: CASSATNRDTQYF. The CDR3 nucleotides read TGTGCCAGCAGCGCCACGAATCGAGATACGCAGTATTTT.

This clonotype was recorded at least ten times. CDR3 DNA sequence: TGTGCCAGCAGCCCTTGGTCCAACACAGATACGCAGTATTTT. It codes for CASSPWSNTDTQYF. The chain has TRBV7-2 and TRBJ2-3; no clear D. Looked up from germline, CDR1 is SGHTA and CDR2 is FQGNSA. The germline V and J ends were trimmed by 5 bases and 2 bases, with 11 bases remaining between them. The CDR3 consists of 14 residues.

In its sample, this clonotype was seen a few times. The chain recombines TRBV6-2 or TRBV6-3 with TRBJ2-7, with TRBD2 as a possible D gene (5 bases). Germline CDR1 reads MNHEY; CDR2 reads SVGEGT. Between the trimmed V and J ends, which lost 5 bases and 3 bases, there was a span of 17 bases. The CDR3 is 15 residues long. CDR3 residues: CASSLTPGRLYEQYV. CDR3 DNA sequence: TGTGCCAGCAGTCTCACTCCGGGGAGACTCTACGAGCAGTACGTC.